This TCR beta chain was observed in a study of blood T cell repertoires in COVID-19. Study as a whole: The United States, Italy and Spain provided the acute and convalescent COVID-19 samples. The cDNA or gDNA used as material had been derived from T cells, B-cell-depleted T cells, or PBMCs.

Method: immunoSEQ multiplex PCR; TCRdb's copy keeps in-frame clones and lacks some. The sample has roughly 440,000 clones; 88% are singletons. V dropped 5 bases and J dropped 1 base, with 12 bases sitting between them. Germline loops: CDR1 LNHDA, CDR2 SQIVND (reference sequence). The CDR3 is made up of 16 amino acids. The Seattle patients, enrolled during active infection, were followed longitudinally. The source is a woman between 50 and 59 years old with COVID-19, enrolled during active disease. The specimen was peripheral blood. The genes are TRBV19 and TRBJ2-6; no clear D. The CDR3 spells CASSATFQSGANVLTF. The CDR3, as DNA: TGTGCCAGTAGTGCGACATTTCAGTCTGGGGCCAACGTCCTGACTTTC.